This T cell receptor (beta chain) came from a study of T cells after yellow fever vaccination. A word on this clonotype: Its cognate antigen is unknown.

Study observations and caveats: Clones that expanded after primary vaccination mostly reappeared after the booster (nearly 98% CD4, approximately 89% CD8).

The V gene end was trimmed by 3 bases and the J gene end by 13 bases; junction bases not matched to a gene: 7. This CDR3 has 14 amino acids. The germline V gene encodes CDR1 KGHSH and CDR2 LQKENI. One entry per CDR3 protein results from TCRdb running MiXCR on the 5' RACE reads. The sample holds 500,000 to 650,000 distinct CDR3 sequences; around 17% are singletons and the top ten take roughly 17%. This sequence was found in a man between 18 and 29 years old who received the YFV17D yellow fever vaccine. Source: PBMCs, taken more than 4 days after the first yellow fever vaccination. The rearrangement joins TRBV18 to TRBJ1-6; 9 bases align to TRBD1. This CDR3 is CASSPTGGNRPLHF. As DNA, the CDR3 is TGTGCCAGCTCACCGACAGGGGGTAATCGGCCCCTCCACTTT.